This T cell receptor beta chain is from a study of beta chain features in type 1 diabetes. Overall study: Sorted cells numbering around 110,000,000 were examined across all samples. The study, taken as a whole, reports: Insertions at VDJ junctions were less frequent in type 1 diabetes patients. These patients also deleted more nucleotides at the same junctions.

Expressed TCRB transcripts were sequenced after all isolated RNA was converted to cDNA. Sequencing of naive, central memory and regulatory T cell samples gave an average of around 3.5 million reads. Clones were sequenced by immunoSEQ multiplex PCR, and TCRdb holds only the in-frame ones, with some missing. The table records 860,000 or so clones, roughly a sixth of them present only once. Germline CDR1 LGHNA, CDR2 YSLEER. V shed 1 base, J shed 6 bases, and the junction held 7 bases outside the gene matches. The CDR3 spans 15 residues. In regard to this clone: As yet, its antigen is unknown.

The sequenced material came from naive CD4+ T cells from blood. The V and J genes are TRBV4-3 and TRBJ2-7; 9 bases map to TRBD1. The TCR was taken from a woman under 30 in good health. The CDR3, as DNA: TGCGCCAGCAGCCAAGCCGGGACAGGGCGTCTCGAGCAGTACTTC. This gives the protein CASSQAGTGRLEQYF.